The 21 T cell receptor beta chains reported below all come from one sample, sequenced in a study of blood T cell repertoires in COVID-19 (TCRdb year 2020). The library was prepared using the immunoSEQ multiplex PCR assay. As stored in TCRdb, this immuneACCESS dataset retains in-frame rearrangements with V and J assigned. A fraction of the clones does not appear; measured against another copy, unresolved V genes explain less than half of the discrepancy, and the remainder lacks a known reason. Recorded for this sample are 70,000 to 95,000 clones; 75% to 85% of them occurred a single time. The ten largest clonotypes hold around 12% of the sample. Sequenced material: peripheral blood. These receptors all stem from a woman aged 35 to 49 with active or convalescent COVID-19.

This rearrangement joins TRBV2 to TRBJ2-7, with 11 bases that match TRBD2. The germline V gene encodes CDR1 SNHLY and CDR2 FYNNEI. This CDR3 contains 14 residues. After removal of 10 bases from V and 4 bases from J, the junction contained 9 bases not matched to a gene. The CDR3 loop is CATRLAGFQYEQYF. CDR3 DNA: TGTGCCACTCGACTAGCGGGGTTCCAATACGAGCAGTACTTC.

The V gene is TRBV3-1 (or the pseudogene TRBV3-2), the J gene TRBJ2-7; perhaps TRBD1 as D (5 bases). The CDR3 sequence is 15 residues long. The V gene's germline CDR1 is LGHDT and CDR2 YNNKEL (reference sequence). Trimming removed 1 base from V and 3 bases from J, with 13 bases in between. This CDR3 is CASSQAPGIVYEQYF. CDR3 DNA sequence: TGTGCCAGCAGCCAAGCCCCAGGGATTGTCTACGAGCAGTACTTC.

CDR3 DNA: TGTGCCAGCAGCTTATTTTTCGGACAGGGGGGTAGTGGCTACACCTTC. It translates to CASSLFFGQGGSGYTF. This chain uses TRBV7-2 with TRBJ1-2, with TRBD1 identical over 10 bases. The CDR3 sequence is 16 residues long. In germline, CDR1 is SGHTA, CDR2 FQGNSA. Losses at the gene ends were 2 bases for V and 7 bases for J; bases not matched to a gene: 10.

V is TRBV7-2 and J is TRBJ2-3, with 7 bases that match TRBD2. V shed 5 bases, J shed 5 bases, and the junction held 13 bases outside the gene matches. CDR3 size: 16 residues. From germline, CDR1 is SGHTA and CDR2 FQGNSA. CDR3 bases: TGTGCCAGCAGCCGGACGGAGAGAGCGGGAAAAGATACGCAGTATTTT. Its protein is CASSRTERAGKDTQYF.

This clone was counted only a few times. V gene TRBV4-3 combines with J gene TRBJ2-3, with 7 bases identical to TRBD1. The CDR3 has 18 amino acids. V trimming: 0 bases; J trimming: 4 bases; junction bases outside the gene matches: 13. Germline values: CDR1 LGHNA, CDR2 YSLEER. Here the CDR3 DNA reads TGCGCCAGCAGCCAAGATCTTGCAGGGGGTTTACTAGCAGATACGCAGTATTTT. Translated: CASSQDLAGGLLADTQYF.

This chain links TRBV6-6 with TRBJ1-3, with 7 nucleotides matching TRBD1. The CDR3 runs to 16 residues. The germline gives CDR1 MNHNY, CDR2 SVGAGI (reference sequence). V lost 7 bases to trimming and J lost 0 bases; unmatched junction nucleotides: 9. The CDR3 is CASTPGGRTSGNTIYF. Written as DNA, the CDR3 is TGTGCCAGCACACCAGGGGGGAGGACCTCTGGAAACACCATATATTTT.

The chain carries TRBV29-1 and TRBJ1-1; 11 bases are a match to TRBD1. CDR3 size: 14 residues. Germline V gene data show CDR1 as SQVTM and CDR2 as ANQGSEA. V was pared by 3 bases and J by 3 bases, with 3 bases of the junction left unmatched. The CDR3 reads CSVEGDRGDTEAFF. The CDR3 DNA reads TGCAGCGTTGAGGGGGACAGGGGGGACACTGAAGCTTTCTTT. The full variable domain, rest sourced from reference TRBV29-1 and TRBJ1-1, is SAVISQKPSRDICQRGTSLTIQCQVDSQVTMMFWYRQQPGQSLTLIATANQGSEATYESGFVIDKFPISRPNLTFSTLTVSNMSPEDSSIYLCSVEGDRGDTEAFFGQGTRLTVV.

This clone turned up a few times. The chain links TRBV4-3 to TRBJ1-2; a weak D match, TRBD1 (6 bases). There are 14 residues in the CDR3. From germline, CDR1 is LGHNA and CDR2 YSLEER. Trimming took 3 bases from V and 6 from J, leaving 14 bases between them. The CDR3 spells CASSHKGVGNGYTF. CDR3 sequence (DNA): TGCGCCAGCAGCCATAAGGGGGTTGGGAATGGCTACACCTTC.

V usage is TRBV7-6 and J usage is TRBJ2-2, with 7 bases fitting TRBD1. V was pared by 4 bases and J by 0 bases, with 8 bases of the junction left unmatched. Germline values: CDR1 SGHVS, CDR2 FNYEAQ. This CDR3 spans 17 amino acids. CDR3 sequence (DNA): TGTGCCAGCAGCTCTTCTAACCAGGGGGCGAACACCGGGGAGCTGTTTTTT. Translating it yields CASSSSNQGANTGELFF.

The rearrangement joins TRBV10-3 to TRBJ1-2; 7 bases agree with TRBD1. With V trimmed by 4 bases and J by 4 bases, 0 bases remained unmatched. The CDR3 is made up of 12 amino acids. Looked up from germline, CDR1 is ENHRY and CDR2 is SYGVKD. CDR3 nucleotide sequence: TGTGCCATCAGTGGGGACAGCTATGGCTACACCTTC. Its protein product is CAISGDSYGYTF.

The rearrangement uses TRBV10-3 and TRBJ2-5, with 10 bases that match TRBD1. From germline, CDR1 is ENHRY and CDR2 SYGVKD. The ends lost 6 bases at V and 4 bases at J; junction bases unmatched: 2. The CDR3 length is 13 residues. The CDR3 DNA reads as TGTGCCATCAGGGACAGGGGGGGAGAGACCCAGTACTTC. This codes for CAIRDRGGETQYF.

This clone is a singleton in its sample. The rearrangement links TRBV5-1 to TRBJ2-1; 7 bases line up with TRBD1. Losses at the gene ends were 4 bases for V and 9 bases for J; bases not matched to a gene: 10. The CDR3 is made up of 14 amino acids. CDR1 and CDR2 (germline): SGHRS, YFSETQ. CDR3: CASSAGPSGGEQFF. CDR3 DNA sequence: TGCGCCAGCAGCGCCGGCCCCTCAGGGGGTGAGCAGTTCTTC.

The chain uses TRBV28 and TRBJ1-3; D gene uncertain. Germline lookup yields CDR1 MDHEN and CDR2 SYDVKM. V was trimmed by 3 bases and J by 0 bases, leaving 15 bases between them. This CDR3 has 17 amino acids. This chain's CDR3 is CASSFAIGIGSGNTIYF. The CDR3 coding sequence is TGTGCCAGCAGTTTTGCCATCGGTATCGGCTCTGGAAACACCATATATTTT.

The chain carries TRBV6-5 and TRBJ1-4; TRBD1 matches 7 bases. The CDR3 is 14 residues long. V was pared by 4 bases and J by 4 bases, with 3 bases of the junction left unmatched. Germline lookup yields CDR1 MNHEY and CDR2 SVGAGI. The CDR3 DNA reads TGTGCCAGCAGTTCGGGACAGCTTAATGAAAAACTGTTTTTT. This encodes CASSSGQLNEKLFF.

The chain uses TRBV28 and TRBJ2-7; perhaps TRBD1 as D (6 bases). Trimming took 2 bases from V and 0 from J, leaving 17 bases between them. Germline values: CDR1 MDHEN, CDR2 SYDVKM. The CDR3 loop spans 17 amino acids. The CDR3, as DNA: TGTGCCAGCAGTTTACACTCTCAGGGGATCGGCTCCTACGAGCAGTACTTC. This encodes CASSLHSQGIGSYEQYF.

This clone was seen a single time. This chain uses TRBV6-5 with TRBJ1-1, with D possibly matching TRBD1 (5 bases). V was trimmed by 7 bases and J by 0 bases, leaving 15 bases between them. From germline, CDR1 is MNHEY and CDR2 SVGAGI. The CDR3 covers 15 residues. CDR3 nucleotide sequence: TGTGCCAGCACCAAAGCTGCGGGGGTGAACACTGAAGCTTTCTTT. Protein: CASTKAAGVNTEAFF.

The gene calls are TRBV7-2 and TRBJ2-2, with 11 bases aligning to TRBD1. Germline values: CDR1 SGHTA, CDR2 FQGNSA. With V trimmed by 4 bases and J by 6 bases, 7 bases remained unmatched. The CDR3 has 16 amino acids. Here the CDR3 DNA reads TGTGCCAGCAGCTGGACGGGACAGGGGGTTGCCGGGGAGCTGTTTTTT. It translates to CASSWTGQGVAGELFF.

The chain couples TRBV7-3 to TRBJ1-1, with D tentatively TRBD1 (5 bases). CDR3 length: 15 amino acids. Trimming shortened V by 5 bases and J by 0 bases, and 13 bases separated the two germline ends. The germline V gene has CDR1 SGHTA and CDR2 FQGTGA. CDR3 bases: TGTGCCAGCAGCGACTCAGGGAAAATGAACACTGAAGCTTTCTTT. It yields the protein CASSDSGKMNTEAFF.

This chain connects TRBV28 to TRBJ2-1; 12 bases line up with TRBD2. Germline-derived CDR1 and CDR2 are MDHEN and SYDVKM. The V segment lost 5 bases and the J segment 8 bases; nucleotides outside the gene matches: 16. The CDR3 covers 18 residues. The CDR3 here is CASSPVGLAGGGFDEQFF. DNA of the CDR3: TGTGCCAGCAGTCCCGTTGGGCTAGCGGGAGGGGGTTTCGATGAGCAGTTCTTC.

Of note for this clone: Mismatch with germline at one junction end may stem from a read error. The rearrangement links TRBV4-2 to TRBJ2-1, with 9 bases lining up with TRBD1. The CDR3 contains 14 residues. Germline V gives CDR1 LGHNA, CDR2 YNFKEQ. This CDR3 is CASSRDRDYSEQFF. DNA for the CDR3: TGTGCCAGCAGCCGGGACAGGGATTACAGTGAGCAGTTCTTC.

The rearrangement joins TRBV7-8 to TRBJ2-5; no definite D call. Trimming removed 5 bases at V and 4 bases at J, with 17 bases between. The CDR3 length is 15 residues. The germline V gene has CDR1 SGHVS and CDR2 FQNEAQ. The DNA of the CDR3 is TGTGCCAGCAGCCCCTTAGACACCCTGGGAGAGACCCAGTACTTC. Amino acid sequence: CASSPLDTLGETQYF. Combining the CDR3 with reference TRBV7-8 and TRBJ2-5 gives the whole variable domain GAGVSQSPRYKVAKRGQDVALRCDPISGHVSLFWYQQALGQGPEFLTYFQNEAQLDKSGLPSDRFFAERPEGSVSTLKIQRTQQEDSAVYLCASSPLDTLGETQYFGPGTRLLVL.